Listed here are 25 T cell receptor beta chains from one sample, sequenced in a study of response to subunit inactivated influenza vaccine. One entry per CDR3 protein, called by TCRdb with MiXCR from the RT-PCR reads. This table holds more than 400,000 distinct CDR3 sequences, approximately 11% found once. The material sequenced was PBMCs from blood, taken roughly 46 days after vaccination. The receptors derive from a man in his fifties who received an inactivated influenza vaccine.

This rearrangement joins TRBV6-5 to TRBJ2-7; D possibly corresponds to TRBD2 (6 bases). Trimming pared 4 bases from V and 4 bases from J, leaving 17 bases between. Looked up from germline, CDR1 is MNHEY and CDR2 is SVGAGI. The CDR3 is 15 amino acids. DNA for the CDR3: TGTGCCAGCAGTTTGGAGGGCCGTCGGGGGTACGAGCAGTACTTC. Protein sequence: CASSLEGRRGYEQYF.

This clonotype appeared many times. The gene calls are TRBV12-3 or TRBV12-4 and TRBJ1-6, with D unresolved. V dropped 5 bases and J dropped 6 bases, with 11 bases sitting between them. This CDR3 contains 14 residues. This CDR3 is CASSPDMSNSPLHF. As DNA, the CDR3 is TGTGCCAGCAGTCCCGATATGAGTAATTCACCCCTCCACTTT.

In this sample, this clonotype turned up many times. The chain combines TRBV5-1 with TRBJ2-5; D is perhaps TRBD1 (6 bases). This CDR3 has 14 amino acids. The germline gives CDR1 SGHRS, CDR2 YFSETQ. Trimming removed 0 bases at V and 5 bases at J, with 11 bases between. CDR3: CASSLDAGEETQYF. CDR3 sequence (DNA): TGCGCCAGCAGCTTGGATGCAGGGGAGGAGACCCAGTACTTC.

This clonotype was seen more than once but under ten times. This chain uses TRBV4-1 with TRBJ2-5, with D possibly matching TRBD1 (6 bases). The CDR3 consists of 14 residues. Trimming cost V 3 bases and J 1 base, with 9 bases left between them. Germline V gene data show CDR1 as MGHRA and CDR2 as YSYEKL. CDR3 region: CASSHSDSQETQYF. CDR3 DNA: TGCGCCAGCAGCCATTCGGACAGCCAAGAGACCCAGTACTTC.

This chain connects TRBV12-3 or TRBV12-4 to TRBJ2-5; 8 nucleotides agree with TRBD2. The CDR3 sequence is 13 residues long. The junction had 11 bases not matched to a gene; V was cut back by 4 bases and J by 13 bases. The CDR3 protein is CASSSRGGRPPYF. The CDR3 region has the DNA TGTGCCAGCAGTTCCAGGGGCGGGAGGCCGCCGTACTTC.

This chain joins TRBV3-1 and TRBJ1-1; D is undetermined. The germline gives CDR1 LGHDT, CDR2 YNNKEL (reference sequence). The V and J ends lost 3 bases and 0 bases respectively, with 11 bases between them. The CDR3 sequence is 15 residues long. The CDR3 loop is CASSQRESLNTEAFF. The CDR3 region has the DNA TGTGCCAGCAGCCAGAGAGAGAGCCTGAACACTGAAGCTTTCTTT.

The chain recombines TRBV6-5 with TRBJ1-6, with D unresolved. Germline assignment: CDR1 MNHEY and CDR2 SVGAGI. The CDR3 loop spans 14 amino acids. Trimming left V 4 bases short and J 6 bases short, with 10 bases between. CDR3 bases: TGTGCCAGCAGTTCGGATGACGTTAATTCACCCCTCCACTTT. It is translated as CASSSDDVNSPLHF.

In its sample, this clonotype was seen a few times. This chain uses TRBV12-3 or TRBV12-4 with TRBJ1-2; 8 nucleotides match TRBD1. CDR3 length: 12 amino acids. V shed 6 bases, J shed 8 bases, and the junction held 5 bases outside the gene matches. CDR3 sequence (DNA): TGTGCCAGCAGCAGGACAGGGAAAGGCTACACCTTC. Amino acid sequence: CASSRTGKGYTF.

This clonotype was counted only a few times. A junction boundary mismatches the germline segment, possibly from a read error. CDR3 region: CATSLQGSWDEQFF. The CDR3 DNA follows: TGCGCCACCAGCCTCCAGGGGAGCTGGGATGAGCAGTTCTTC. The rearrangement uses TRBV5-1 and TRBJ2-1; D perhaps matches TRBD1 (6 bases). The germline V gene encodes CDR1 SGHRS and CDR2 YFSETQ. The CDR3 has 14 residues.

This chain uses TRBV3-1 with TRBJ1-6, with a possible D match to TRBD1 (5 bases). Trimming took 3 bases from V and 5 from J, leaving 14 bases between them. Germline CDR1 reads LGHDT; CDR2 reads YNNKEL (reference sequence). This CDR3 comprises 16 residues. The CDR3 bases are TGTGCCAGCAGCCAGGCGGAACAGGTTGATAATTCACCCCTCCACTTT. It translates to CASSQAEQVDNSPLHF.

V is TRBV4-2 and J is TRBJ2-6; no clear D gene. CDR1 and CDR2 (germline): LGHNA, YNFKEQ. This CDR3 region has 16 residues. Trimming stripped 0 bases from V and 0 bases from J, with 6 bases between. The CDR3 region has the DNA TGTGCCAGCAGCCAAGATCCGATCTCTGGGGCCAACGTCCTGACTTTC. Its translation is CASSQDPISGANVLTF.

The DNA of the CDR3 is TGTGCCATCAGTGTCGGGGGGCGTATGGACTCACCCCTCCACTTT. Its protein is CAISVGGRMDSPLHF. The chain uses TRBV10-3 and TRBJ1-6, with D possibly matching TRBD1 (6 bases). There are 15 residues in the CDR3. Trimming left V 4 bases short and J 10 bases short, with 17 bases between. CDR1 and CDR2 from the germline V gene are ENHRY and SYGVKD.

This clonotype was observed a handful of times. The V call is TRBV10-3, the J call TRBJ2-5; D might be TRBD2 (6 bases). From germline, CDR1 is ENHRY and CDR2 SYGVKD. The CDR3 is made up of 13 amino acids. The V end was cut by 6 bases, the J end by 2 bases, with 10 bases between. CDR3 DNA: TGTGCCATCAGCGAGGGAGGACAAGAGACCCAGTACTTC. Its protein is CAISEGGQETQYF.

In its sample, this clonotype was seen many times. This sequence joins TRBV29-1 and TRBJ2-4; TRBD1 matches at 7 bases. Germline values: CDR1 SQVTM, CDR2 ANQGSEA. Trimming removed 1 base from V and 0 bases from J; junction bases left unmatched: 3. The length of the CDR3 is 15 residues. The CDR3: CSVEGRTGAKNIQYF. CDR3 sequence (DNA): TGCAGCGTTGAAGGGAGGACAGGAGCCAAAAACATTCAGTACTTC.

V gene TRBV30 combines with J gene TRBJ2-7; D unresolved. Trimming took off 1 base at V and 4 bases at J, with 11 bases between the two ends. There are 13 residues in the CDR3. From germline, CDR1 is GTSNPN and CDR2 SVGIG (reference sequence). CDR3 residues: CAWSENPSYEQYF. CDR3 nucleotides: TGTGCCTGGAGTGAAAATCCCTCGTACGAGCAGTACTTC.

In DNA form, the CDR3 reads TGTGCCAGCAGCCGGGACATAAGGGATGAGCAGTTCTTC. Translation: CASSRDIRDEQFF. The chain has TRBV12-3 or TRBV12-4 and TRBJ2-1, with D perhaps TRBD1 (6 bases). Trimming pared 6 bases from V and 8 bases from J, leaving 14 bases between. The CDR3 covers 13 residues.

In this sample, this clonotype turned up a few times. J is TRBJ2-7 and V is TRBV19; D gene uncertain. The CDR3 runs 13 residues. Germline V CDR1 and CDR2: LNHDA, SQIVND (reference sequence). V was clipped by 4 bases and J by 0 bases, with 7 bases between them. The CDR3 protein is CASSTERSYEQYF. In nucleotides, the CDR3 is TGTGCCAGTAGTACCGAGCGCTCCTACGAGCAGTACTTC.

This clonotype was observed many times. The chain carries TRBV28 and TRBJ2-1; D may be TRBD2 (5 bases). This CDR3 has 14 residues. CDR1 MDHEN and CDR2 SYDVKM come from the germline V gene. V shed 2 bases and J shed 8 bases, with 13 bases lying between them. CDR3 nucleotides: TGTGCCAGCAGTTTAAGGTACACGAGGGATGAGCAGTTCTTC. It is translated as CASSLRYTRDEQFF.

The CDR3 DNA sequence: TGCGCCAGCAGCTTATTAGCGGGGTTTACGAACACCGGGGAGCTGTTTTTT. Translating it yields CASSLLAGFTNTGELFF. The V gene is TRBV5-1, the J gene TRBJ2-2, with 8 bases identical to TRBD2. The junction had 6 bases not matched to a gene; V was cut back by 2 bases and J by 0 bases. This CDR3 region has 17 residues. Germline values: CDR1 SGHRS, CDR2 YFSETQ.

The chain links TRBV19 to TRBJ2-2; D is ambiguous. Germline loops: CDR1 LNHDA, CDR2 SQIVND (reference sequence). V lost 10 bases to trimming and J lost 7 bases, with 19 bases between them. The CDR3 totals 14 residues. CDR3 amino acids: CATTPVGSSGELFF. The CDR3 nucleotides read TGTGCCACCACTCCGGTCGGGTCTAGCGGGGAGCTGTTTTTT. Complete variable domain (other parts from reference TRBV19 and TRBJ2-2): DGGITQSPKYLFRKEGQNVTLSCEQNLNHDAMYWYRQDPGQGLRLIYYSQIVNDFQKGDIAEGYSVSREKKESFPLTVTSAQKNPTAFYLCATTPVGSSGELFFGEGSRLTVL.

The rearrangement links TRBV6-5 to TRBJ2-5, with 9 positions matching TRBD2. This CDR3 has 15 residues. Looked up from germline, CDR1 is MNHEY and CDR2 is SVGAGI. V was pared by 2 bases and J by 5 bases, with 6 bases of the junction left unmatched. The CDR3, as DNA: TGTGCCAGCAGTTACGGCCTAGCGGGACGTGAGACCCAGTACTTC. Its protein is CASSYGLAGRETQYF.

This clonotype occurred a few times. The chain is built from TRBV7-6 and TRBJ1-6; D is uncertain. CDR1 SGHVS and CDR2 FNYEAQ come from the germline V gene. The CDR3 totals 14 residues. Trimming shortened V by 1 base and J by 9 bases, and 10 bases separated the two germline ends. CDR3 bases: TGTGCCAGCAGCTTAGAGGAGAAAATTTCACCCCTCCACTTT. Its translation is CASSLEEKISPLHF.

This clonotype was seen a handful of times. The chain recombines TRBV5-5 with TRBJ2-1; D unclear. The germline CDR1 and CDR2 sequences are SGHKS and YYEKEE (reference sequence). Trimming took 4 bases from V and 9 from J, leaving 11 bases between them. There are 12 residues in the CDR3. This CDR3 reads CASSHPGAEQFF. The CDR3, as DNA: TGTGCCAGCAGCCACCCTGGCGCTGAGCAGTTCTTC.

The V gene is TRBV30, the J gene TRBJ1-3, with D unclear. Germline assignment: CDR1 GTSNPN and CDR2 SVGIG (reference sequence). The CDR3 is 14 amino acids. The germline V and J ends were trimmed by 2 bases and 1 base, with 9 bases remaining between them. The CDR3 DNA reads as TGTGCCTGGAGTATGGCCAGTTCTGGAAACACCATATATTTT. The encoded protein is CAWSMASSGNTIYF.

In this sample, this clonotype turned up many times. V is TRBV3-1 and J is TRBJ2-7; D possibly matches TRBD1 or TRBD2 (5 bases each). V gave up 1 base and J gave up 6 bases, with 7 bases separating them. This CDR3 has 12 amino acids. The V gene's germline CDR1 is LGHDT and CDR2 YNNKEL (reference sequence). The CDR3 DNA is TGTGCCAGCAGCCAAGTCGGGACCGAGCAGTACTTC. Protein: CASSQVGTEQYF.